The 13 T cell receptor beta chains listed next were all sequenced from one sample in a study of human T cells and chemical hapten exposure. TCRdb re-derived calls from the RACE reads in MiXCR, one entry per CDR3 protein. The sample consists of about 50,000 distinct CDR3 sequences, more than 9% of them appearing once. This sample's time point: pre-sensitization, week 0. The treatment denotes: therapeutic diphenylcyclopropenone sensitization with weekly scalp DPC. Researchers extracted total RNA from unfractionated whole blood. The sample was whole blood, taken in connection with sensitization to the hapten diphenylcyclopropenone (DPC). The source is a woman under 40 with alopecia areata. Some clones in this sample may be carry-over from other donors' samples.

The chain links TRBV7-2 to TRBJ2-3; D possibly matches TRBD1 or TRBD2 (5 bases each). Deletions cut 1 base from V and 2 bases from J, with 13 bases between. There are 16 residues in the CDR3. CDR1 SGHTA and CDR2 FQGNSA come from the germline V gene. The CDR3 here is CASSLVGLGDTDTQYF. CDR3 in DNA: TGTGCCAGCAGCTTAGTGGGCCTGGGGGACACAGATACGCAGTATTTT. Drawing the rest from reference TRBV7-2 and TRBJ2-3, the complete variable domain is GAGVSQSPSNKVTEKGKDVELRCDPISGHTALYWYRQSLGQGLEFLIYFQGNSAPDKSGLPSDRFSAERTGGSVSTLTIQRTQQEDSAVYLCASSLVGLGDTDTQYFGPGTRLTVL.

This clonotype occurred a few times. The gene calls are TRBV20-1 and TRBJ2-6; possible D gene TRBD1, 5 bases. The CDR3 extends over 15 amino acids. CDR1 DFQATT and CDR2 SNEGSKA come from the germline V gene (reference sequence). The DNA for the CDR3 is TGCACCCCAGACCCAGGGTTGGCTGGGGCCAACGTCCTGACTTTC. It translates to CTPDPGLAGANVLTF.

The CDR3 here is CASSANSGAEAFF. The CDR3 coding sequence is TGTGCCAGCAGCGCCAATAGTGGGGCTGAAGCTTTCTTT. The chain combines TRBV6-2 or TRBV6-3 with TRBJ1-1, with no clear D. Trimming pared 6 bases from V and 6 bases from J, leaving 14 bases between. The CDR3 runs 13 residues. The germline CDR1 and CDR2 sequences are MNHEY and SVGEGT.

The V call is TRBV4-2, the J call TRBJ1-2; 7 nucleotides agree with TRBD1. Unmatched junction bases numbered 7, after V lost 3 bases and J lost 0 bases. In germline, CDR1 is LGHNA, CDR2 YNFKEQ. The CDR3 has 16 residues. This CDR3 reads CASSHFTGEANYGYTF. The CDR3 coding sequence is TGTGCCAGCAGCCATTTCACAGGGGAAGCTAACTATGGCTACACCTTC.

This clonotype has at least ten counts. The rearrangement uses TRBV20-1 and TRBJ2-7; 8 bases fit TRBD1. This CDR3 region has 14 residues. The germline V gene has CDR1 DFQATT and CDR2 SNEGSKA (reference sequence). The V and J ends lost 6 bases and 0 bases, in that order; junction bases with no gene match: 7. In nucleotides, the CDR3 is TGCAGTGCAAGGACAGGGACCCTCTCCTACGAGCAGTACTTC. Residues: CSARTGTLSYEQYF.

This clonotype was observed a few times. The rearrangement links TRBV20-1 to TRBJ1-1; possibly TRBD1 for D (5 bases). V lost 6 bases to trimming and J lost 6 bases, with 17 bases between them. The germline gives CDR1 DFQATT, CDR2 SNEGSKA (reference sequence). The CDR3 contains 13 residues. CDR3 in amino acids: CSARGGCFSEAFF. As DNA, the CDR3 is TGCAGTGCCCGGGGGGGGTGTTTTTCTGAAGCTTTCTTT.

The chain links TRBV21-1 to TRBJ1-2. TRBV21-1 is recorded as a pseudogene. The CDR3 covers 17 residues. CDR3 in DNA: TGTGCCAGCAGCAAAGCTGAATGTGGCTGCGCTAACTATGGCGACACCTTC. Translating it yields CASSKAECGCANYGDTF.

Ten or more counts support this clonotype. This sequence joins TRBV4-3 and TRBJ1-5; D is unresolved. Germline loops: CDR1 LGHNA, CDR2 YSLEER. The germline V and J ends were trimmed by 0 bases and 3 bases, with 9 bases remaining between them. CDR3 length: 15 amino acids. CDR3 sequence: CASSQEYRNNQPQHF. The CDR3 DNA reads as TGCGCCAGCAGCCAAGAGTACAGAAACAATCAGCCCCAGCATTTT.

V and J are TRBV12-3 or TRBV12-4 and TRBJ2-7; 7 nucleotides line up with TRBD1. The trim removed 5 bases at V and 4 bases at J, leaving 8 bases unmatched. The CDR3 totals 14 residues. DNA for the CDR3: TGTGCCAGCAGTAGGACAGGCGGAGTATACGAGCAGTACTTC. It is translated as CASSRTGGVYEQYF.

The sample holds a few counts of this clonotype. The chain recombines TRBV5-1 with TRBJ2-3; D is perhaps TRBD1 (6 bases). CDR1 SGHRS and CDR2 YFSETQ come from the germline V gene. The CDR3 consists of 13 residues. Trimming left V 4 bases short and J 3 bases short, with 9 bases between. CDR3 sequence: CASSPGQTDTQYF. CDR3 coding DNA: TGCGCCAGCAGCCCCGGACAGACAGATACGCAGTATTTT.

Ten or more counts support this clonotype. V and J are TRBV5-1 and TRBJ2-3; D is unresolved. The germline V gene has CDR1 SGHRS and CDR2 YFSETQ. The CDR3 has 16 amino acids. V was pared by 3 bases and J by 2 bases, with 16 bases between. The CDR3: CASSSPNDSITDTQYF. The DNA for the CDR3 is TGCGCCAGCAGCTCCCCTAACGACTCGATCACAGATACGCAGTATTTT.

V and J are TRBV7-2 and TRBJ1-1, with 9 positions matching TRBD1. Unmatched junction bases numbered 8, after V lost 6 bases and J lost 3 bases. The CDR3 has 15 residues. Germline CDR1 is SGHTA and CDR2 is FQGNSA. The CDR3 DNA reads as TGTGCCAGCAGTCGTCGGACAGGGGCCGACACTGAAGCTTTCTTT. It translates to CASSRRTGADTEAFF.

This clonotype was detected ten times or more. The gene calls are TRBV20-1 and TRBJ2-2; no firm D call. V lost 0 bases and J 4 bases, leaving 15 bases between the germline ends. CDR1 is DFQATT, CDR2 SNEGSKA, per germline (reference sequence). The CDR3 sequence is 16 residues long. DNA of the CDR3: TGCAGTGCTAGAGATTCGTCGGCCTACAGCACCGGGGAGCTGTTTTTT. Translated, it gives CSARDSSAYSTGELFF.